This entry lists 29 T cell receptor beta chains sequenced from one sample in a study of blood T cells in healthy people across ages. For the second PCR, which ran for 7 to 11 cycles, a sample-barcoded 5' primer and a J-beta primer mix were used. MiXCR, run by TCRdb on the 5' RACE reads, gives a single entry per CDR3 protein. The table records roughly 1.5 million distinct CDR3 sequences, approximately 43% of them present only once. The sample consisted of blood. Receptors were obtained from a woman in her late teens or twenties in good health.

A word on this clonotype: Germline is not matched at one junction end, which may reflect a read error. The chain joins TRBV12-3 or TRBV12-4 to TRBJ2-1, with 9 bases matching TRBD2. The CDR3 is made up of 15 amino acids. CDR3 DNA: TGTGCCAGCAGTCCAAGCGGGGGGCCCTACAATGAGCAGGTCTTC. Protein product: CASSPSGGPYNEQVF.

J is TRBJ2-5 and V is TRBV7-9; 7 nucleotides agree with TRBD2. TRBJ2-1 explains the end of the DNA better; the J call may be wrong. The germline gives CDR1 SEHNR, CDR2 FQNEAQ (reference sequence). This CDR3 is built from 15 residues. In DNA, the CDR3 is TGTGCCAGCAGCCCCCCCCGCGGGGGAAGGGAGACCCAGTTCTTC. It is translated as CASSPPRGGRETQFF.

Of note for this clonotype: An end of the junction differs from the germline gene, which may be a read error. V gene TRBV12-3 or TRBV12-4 combines with J gene TRBJ2-3; TRBD2 aligns across 11 bases. The CDR3 sequence is 18 residues long. CDR3: CASSLDRLAGLSADMQYF. Written as DNA, the CDR3 is TGTGCCAGCAGTTTAGACCGACTAGCGGGGTTAAGTGCAGATATGCAGTATTTT.

The chain employs TRBV4-1 and TRBJ2-5; 8 positions agree with TRBD1. The CDR3 loop spans 16 amino acids. Germline CDR1 is MGHRA and CDR2 is YSYEKL. V shed 1 base and J 6 bases; nucleotides not matched to a gene: 10. The CDR3 nucleotides read TGCGCCAGCAGCCAAGCCCCGACAGGGGCTATGAAGACCCAGTACTTC. Translating it yields CASSQAPTGAMKTQYF.

The J gene is TRBJ2-7, the V gene TRBV28; TRBD1 matches at 11 bases. The CDR3 covers 17 residues. The germline V gene has CDR1 MDHEN and CDR2 SYDVKM. With V trimmed by 7 bases and J by 2 bases, 13 bases remained unmatched. The CDR3 protein is CASTSPGTGGMTYEQYF. For the CDR3, the DNA is TGTGCCAGCACATCTCCCGGGACAGGGGGAATGACCTACGAGCAGTACTTC. Full variable domain (missing parts from reference TRBV28 and TRBJ2-7): DVKVTQSSRYLVKRTGEKVFLECVQDMDHENMFWYRQDPGLGLRLIYFSYDVKMKEKGDIPEGYSVSREKKERFSLILESASTNQTSMYLCASTSPGTGGMTYEQYFGPGTRLTVT.

This clonotype was detected a few times. V and J are TRBV6-6 and TRBJ2-6, with 8 positions matching TRBD1. With 4 bases clipped from V and 4 bases from J, the junction kept 6 bases outside the gene matches. The CDR3 runs to 16 residues. The V gene's germline CDR1 is MNHNY and CDR2 SVGAGI (reference sequence). CDR3 residues: CASSFNRGSGANVLTF. For the CDR3, the DNA is TGTGCCAGCAGTTTCAACAGGGGGTCCGGGGCCAACGTCCTGACTTTC.

The chain employs TRBV6-5 and TRBJ1-4; 7 bases line up with TRBD1. CDR1 and CDR2 from the germline V gene are MNHEY and SVGAGI. V trimming: 0 bases; J trimming: 6 bases; junction bases outside the gene matches: 4. The CDR3 is made up of 15 amino acids. CDR3 DNA sequence: TGTGCCAGCAGTTACTCCCGACAGGGCCATGAAAAACTGTTTTTT. Protein: CASSYSRQGHEKLFF.

The chain combines TRBV20-1 with TRBJ1-2; TRBD1 might be the D (5 bases). The CDR3 consists of 15 residues. In germline, CDR1 is DFQATT, CDR2 SNEGSKA (reference sequence). Between the trimmed V and J ends, which lost 0 bases and 3 bases, there was a span of 14 bases. The CDR3 region is CSARDTGGGDYGYTF. The DNA for the CDR3 is TGCAGTGCTAGAGATACAGGTGGCGGAGACTATGGCTACACCTTC.

V gene TRBV7-2 combines with J gene TRBJ2-3; 7 bases line up with TRBD2. The germline gives CDR1 SGHTA, CDR2 FQGNSA. This CDR3 spans 17 amino acids. The V and J ends lost 2 bases and 8 bases, in that order; junction bases with no gene match: 16. CDR3 bases: TGTGCCAGCAGCTTATATCTTCGGAGCGGGATTTCGGGTACGCAGTATTTT. This translates into CASSLYLRSGISGTQYF.

The chain carries TRBV20-1 and TRBJ2-7; D may be TRBD1 (6 bases). V lost 0 bases and J lost 1, with 16 bases in between. Germline assignment: CDR1 DFQATT and CDR2 SNEGSKA (reference sequence). The CDR3 loop spans 16 amino acids. CDR3 DNA sequence: TGCAGTGCTAGAGATCTGGTAGGGGGAACGTCCTACGAGCAGTACTTC. This encodes CSARDLVGGTSYEQYF.

This clonotype was detected only a few times. This chain links TRBV4-3 with TRBJ1-4; D possibly corresponds to TRBD1 (5 bases). Trimming left V 0 bases short and J 8 bases short, with 13 bases between. The V gene's germline CDR1 is LGHNA and CDR2 YSLEER. There are 15 residues in the CDR3. Here the CDR3 reads CASSQDWQGREKLFF. DNA for the CDR3: TGCGCCAGCAGCCAAGATTGGCAGGGACGAGAAAAACTGTTTTTT.

The V and J genes are TRBV7-9 and TRBJ2-7; 9 nucleotides agree with TRBD2. V shed 4 bases and J 2 bases; nucleotides not matched to a gene: 15. This CDR3 region has 18 residues. Germline lookup yields CDR1 SEHNR and CDR2 FQNEAQ (reference sequence). The CDR3 DNA is TGTGCCAGCAGCTCCCGAGGAGATTTTAGCGGGAGCCCCTACGAGCAGTACTTC. This gives the protein CASSSRGDFSGSPYEQYF. Using reference TRBV7-9 and TRBJ2-7 for the parts outside the CDR3, the full variable domain is DTGVSQNPRHKITKRGQNVTFRCDPISEHNRLYWYRQTLGQGPEFLTYFQNEAQLEKSRLLSDRFSAERPKGSFSTLEIQRTEQGDSAMYLCASSSRGDFSGSPYEQYFGPGTRLTVT.

This clonotype has only one observation. A read error may be the cause here, since a much bigger clone is one base away. The J gene is TRBJ2-5, the V gene TRBV6-1; D not resolved. The CDR3 extends over 16 amino acids. Germline loops: CDR1 MNHNS, CDR2 SASEGT. V was shortened by 1 base and J by 4 bases, with 16 bases between the two germline ends. CDR3 sequence reads: CASSEGRRMYRETQYF. CDR3 coding DNA: TGTGCCAGCAGTGAAGGGAGAAGGATGTACCGAGAGACCCAGTACTTC.

This clonotype occurred a few times. The chain joins TRBV21-1 to TRBJ1-1; TRBD1 is the table's D call, not checked against the DNA. TRBV21-1 is termed a pseudogene. The CDR3 length is 13 residues. This CDR3 is CASSSGQVAEAFF. The CDR3 DNA reads TGTGCCAGCAGCTCGGGCCAGGTGGCTGAAGCTTTCTTT.

This clonotype was seen just once. The CDR3 is CSARDFEGRASTDTQYF. CDR3 in DNA: TGCAGTGCTAGAGATTTTGAAGGGCGGGCCAGCACAGATACGCAGTATTTT. This chain uses TRBV20-1 with TRBJ2-3; possibly TRBD2 for D (5 bases). CDR1 and CDR2 (germline): DFQATT, SNEGSKA (reference sequence). The CDR3 has 17 amino acids. The V end lost 0 bases, the J end lost 0 bases, and 16 bases lay between the germline ends.

This clonotype was detected a few times. The chain couples TRBV4-3 to TRBJ2-7, with 8 bases matching TRBD1. The V gene end was trimmed by 8 bases and the J gene end by 4 bases; junction bases not matched to a gene: 7. Germline V gene sequence: CDR1 LGHNA, CDR2 YSLEER. The CDR3 contains 13 residues. The CDR3 nucleotides are TGCGCCAGCTGTGCGCACAGGGGGTACGAGCAGTACTTC. It yields the protein CASCAHRGYEQYF.

This chain links TRBV12-3 or TRBV12-4 with TRBJ1-2, with unresolved D. Trimming took 3 bases from V and 5 from J, leaving 13 bases between them. CDR3 size: 14 residues. The CDR3 DNA reads TGTGCCAGCAGTTTCACTCCTACGCGGTATGGCTACACCTTC. It is translated as CASSFTPTRYGYTF.

V gene TRBV5-5 combines with J gene TRBJ2-1; D is ambiguous. V lost 1 base and J 5 bases, leaving 13 bases between the germline ends. Germline lookup yields CDR1 SGHKS and CDR2 YYEKEE (reference sequence). The CDR3 totals 15 residues. This CDR3 is CASSLTTTTNNEQFF. CDR3 nucleotides: TGTGCCAGCAGCTTGACGACAACTACTAACAATGAGCAGTTCTTC.

This clonotype was picked up many times. The rearrangement links TRBV10-3 to TRBJ1-2; TRBD1 might be the D (5 bases). The V and J ends lost 0 bases and 2 bases respectively, with 10 bases between them. This CDR3 is 15 amino acids long. In germline, CDR1 is ENHRY, CDR2 SYGVKD. The CDR3 DNA sequence: TGTGCCATCAGTGAGTCGGGCAGGGAAAACTATGGCTACACCTTC. As protein: CAISESGRENYGYTF.

V is TRBV12-5 and J is TRBJ2-6, with a tentative D call TRBD1 (6 bases). The ends were cut back, 4 bases at V and 0 bases at J, with 13 bases in the middle. The germline V gene has CDR1 LGHNT and CDR2 FRNRAP. The CDR3 has 17 residues. As DNA, the CDR3 is TGTGCTAGTGGTTACCGGGACACGAGCTCTGGGGCCAACGTCCTGACTTTC. This sequence encodes CASGYRDTSSGANVLTF.

This clonotype was seen a few times. The chain uses TRBV20-1 and TRBJ1-5; D is undetermined. Germline V gene lookup returns CDR1 DFQATT and CDR2 SNEGSKA (reference sequence). This CDR3 spans 17 amino acids. The V gene lost 0 bases and the J gene lost 6 bases, with 21 bases spanning the gap. The CDR3 here is CSARDPPNISRSQPQHF. CDR3 sequence (DNA): TGCAGTGCTAGAGATCCCCCCAATATTTCTCGGAGTCAGCCCCAGCATTTT.

This clonotype turned up a few times. This chain uses TRBV7-9 with TRBJ2-1; D call uncertain. This CDR3 has 17 amino acids. Germline V gene data show CDR1 as SEHNR and CDR2 as FQNEAQ (reference sequence). Trimming removed 5 bases from V and 7 bases from J, with 24 bases in between. CDR3 region: CASSATETAQNANEQFF. In DNA, the CDR3 is TGTGCCAGCAGCGCCACGGAGACGGCCCAAAATGCGAATGAGCAGTTCTTC.

Ten or more counts support this clonotype. Relative to the germline gene, one junction end is altered; a read error may explain this. The genes are TRBV4-1 and TRBJ1-2; tentative D call: TRBD1 (6 bases). The germline V gene has CDR1 MGHRA and CDR2 YSYEKL. The CDR3 extends over 13 amino acids. CDR3 region: CASSQAQGSGYTF. As DNA, the CDR3 is TGTGCCAGCAGCCAAGCACAGGGCTCCGGCTACACCTTC.

This clonotype was seen a few times. The chain has TRBV7-2 and TRBJ1-1, with a weak D call TRBD1 (5 bases). CDR3 size: 13 residues. The V and J ends lost 0 bases and 7 bases respectively, with 9 bases between them. Per the germline V gene, CDR1 is SGHTA and CDR2 is FQGNSA. CDR3 loop: CASSLALGGEAFF. The CDR3 DNA sequence: TGTGCCAGCAGCTTAGCCTTGGGGGGTGAAGCTTTCTTT.

V is TRBV20-1 and J is TRBJ1-2, with 7 bases that match TRBD1. Per the germline V gene, CDR1 is DFQATT and CDR2 is SNEGSKA (reference sequence). The CDR3 is 13 amino acids. Germline trimming cut 2 bases from V and 6 bases from J; bases unmatched to any gene: 6. The CDR3: CSARTTGTDGYTF. CDR3 DNA sequence: TGCAGTGCTAGAACCACCGGGACAGATGGCTACACCTTC.

The V and J genes are TRBV4-1 and TRBJ1-1; D possibly corresponds to TRBD1 (5 bases). The length of the CDR3 is 16 residues. In germline, CDR1 is MGHRA, CDR2 YSYEKL. The V gene lost 2 bases and the J gene lost 0 bases, with 13 bases spanning the gap. The CDR3 DNA is TGCGCCAGCAGCCAACGGGGGGAGGCTATGAACACTGAAGCTTTCTTT. Its protein product is CASSQRGEAMNTEAFF.

The chain joins TRBV5-1 to TRBJ2-5, with TRBD2 as a possible D gene (5 bases). Trimming shortened V by 2 bases and J by 6 bases, and 8 bases separated the two germline ends. Germline V gives CDR1 SGHRS, CDR2 YFSETQ. The CDR3 consists of 12 residues. The chain's CDR3 is CASSFGEQTQYF. CDR3 DNA: TGCGCCAGCAGCTTCGGGGAACAGACCCAGTACTTC.

The chain carries TRBV4-3 and TRBJ2-1; no definite D call. CDR1 is LGHNA and CDR2 is YSLEER in the germline V gene. The CDR3 is 16 amino acids. V lost 1 base, J lost 5 bases, and 15 bases lay in between. The DNA of the CDR3 is TGCGCCAGCAGCCAAGGCCGCTCAGCAGCTGACAATGAGCAGTTCTTC. Translated: CASSQGRSAADNEQFF.

J is TRBJ2-7 and V is TRBV21-1; the table gives TRBD1 as D, unverified against the DNA. TRBV21-1 is termed a pseudogene. CDR3 length: 17 amino acids. Written as DNA, the CDR3 is TGTGCCAGCAGCAGACCACCCCCGGGACACCACCGATACGAGCAGTACTTC. Translation gives CASSRPPPGHHRYEQYF.